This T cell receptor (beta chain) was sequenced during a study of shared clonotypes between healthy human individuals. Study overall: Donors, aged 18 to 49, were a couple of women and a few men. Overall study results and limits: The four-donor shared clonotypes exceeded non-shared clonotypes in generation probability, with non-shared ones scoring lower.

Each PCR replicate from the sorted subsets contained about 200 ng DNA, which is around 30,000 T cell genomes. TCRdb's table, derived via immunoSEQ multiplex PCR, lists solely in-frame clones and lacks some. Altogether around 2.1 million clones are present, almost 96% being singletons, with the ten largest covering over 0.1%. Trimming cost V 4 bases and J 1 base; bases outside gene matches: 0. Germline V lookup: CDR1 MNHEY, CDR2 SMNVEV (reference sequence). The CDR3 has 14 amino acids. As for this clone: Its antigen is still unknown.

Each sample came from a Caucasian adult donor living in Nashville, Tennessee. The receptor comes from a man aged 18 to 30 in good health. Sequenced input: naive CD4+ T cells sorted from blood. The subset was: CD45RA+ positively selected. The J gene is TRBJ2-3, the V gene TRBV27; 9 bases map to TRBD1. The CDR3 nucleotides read TGTGCCAGCAGTTGGGACAGGGGCACAGATACGCAGTATTTT. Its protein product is CASSWDRGTDTQYF.